These 4 T cell receptor beta chains came from one sample sequenced in a study of HIV-infected patients and healthy controls. Reverse transcription used about 510 ng RNA and constant-region primers for alpha and beta. Separate chain-specific third strand synthesis with multiplexing indices produced the alpha and beta libraries. TCRdb itself ran the 5' RACE reads through MiXCR, one entry per CDR3 protein. The sample includes approximately 22,000 distinct CDR3 sequences, under 9% of them seen just once. All unsorted peripheral T cells were captured because whole blood was used without fractionation. What was sequenced was blood. The origin of the receptors is an adult in good health.

The table lists this clonotype with many counts. J is TRBJ2-1 and V is TRBV5-8; 7 positions agree with TRBD1. Germline CDR1 reads SGHTS; CDR2 reads YDEGEE. CDR3 length: 17 residues. The trim removed 0 bases at V and 4 bases at J, leaving 10 bases unmatched. The CDR3: CASSLASDRAGYNEQFF. CDR3 bases: TGTGCCAGCAGCTTGGCCTCAGACAGGGCCGGTTACAATGAGCAGTTCTTC.

V usage is TRBV5-6 and J usage is TRBJ1-6; D is perhaps TRBD1 (5 bases). V lost 5 bases to trimming and J lost 2 bases, with 14 bases between them. The V gene's germline CDR1 is SGHDT and CDR2 YYEEEE. The CDR3 contains 16 residues. The CDR3 coding sequence is TGTGCCAGCAGACCACTCAGGGACCCCTATAATTCACCCCTCCACTTT. Translating it yields CASRPLRDPYNSPLHF.

This clonotype appeared many times. This chain connects TRBV10-2 to TRBJ1-2; a weak D match, TRBD1 (5 bases). Trimming took off 5 bases at V and 4 bases at J, with 5 bases between the two ends. This CDR3 comprises 11 residues. Germline assignment: CDR1 WSHSY and CDR2 SAAADI. CDR3 in DNA: TGCGCCAGCAGTCAGGGCTATGGCTACACCTTC. As protein: CASSQGYGYTF.

This clonotype was seen many times. The chain combines TRBV6-1 with TRBJ2-2; D may be TRBD1 (6 bases). The CDR3 runs to 12 residues. The V gene's germline CDR1 is MNHNS and CDR2 SASEGT. The ends were cut back, 11 bases at V and 4 bases at J, with 11 bases in the middle. CDR3 bases: TGTGCCTTTCAGGGGCTCACCGGGGAGCTGTTTTTT. Protein product: CAFQGLTGELFF.